The 26 T cell receptor beta chains below come from one sample, sequenced in a study of T cells in Graves' hyperthyroidism and ophthalmopathy. Researchers amplified the TCR beta CDR3 regions from RNA transcripts. Primed by the HTBI set, a first-round RT-PCR was run on the TCR CDR3. TCRdb processed the multiplex PCR reads anew with MiXCR; each CDR3 protein has one entry. This sample has around 450,000 distinct CDR3 sequences, with about 15% found just once. Sample: blood. Receptor source: a woman aged 18-30 years with Graves' hyperthyroidism.

This clonotype was detected many times. The chain recombines TRBV20-1 with TRBJ2-5, with D perhaps TRBD1 (5 bases). Deletions cut 3 bases from V and 5 bases from J, with 16 bases between. Germline assignment: CDR1 DFQATT and CDR2 SNEGSKA (reference sequence). The CDR3 is 14 amino acids. The DNA for the CDR3 is TGCAGTGCTAGGAGCCCCAGGGTTGGCGAGACCCAGTACTTC. Amino acid sequence: CSARSPRVGETQYF.

This clonotype was seen a few times. This chain joins TRBV20-1 and TRBJ2-2; 8 nucleotides agree with TRBD2. The V gene end was trimmed by 6 bases and the J gene end by 5 bases; junction bases not matched to a gene: 8. The CDR3 length is 14 residues. The germline V gene has CDR1 DFQATT and CDR2 SNEGSKA (reference sequence). As DNA, the CDR3 is TGCAGTGCCACCCACGGGGGGGAAACCGGGGAGCTGTTTTTT. Translation: CSATHGGETGELFF.

This sequence joins TRBV14 and TRBJ2-3, with TRBD2 matching 8 bases. The germline V gene has CDR1 SGHDN and CDR2 FVKESK. The CDR3 is 14 amino acids. V shed 5 bases, J shed 3 bases, and the junction held 4 bases outside the gene matches. DNA of the CDR3: TGTGCCAGCAGCTATAGCGGGGTTACAGATACGCAGTATTTT. Translating it yields CASSYSGVTDTQYF.

V gene TRBV20-1 combines with J gene TRBJ2-6, with a possible D match to TRBD2 (5 bases). Germline V gene data show CDR1 as DFQATT and CDR2 as SNEGSKA (reference sequence). V was cut by 3 bases and J by 0 bases, with 15 bases left in between. This CDR3 comprises 17 residues. The CDR3, as DNA: TGCAGTGCTAGGTATCCCGGAGGTTCCTCTGGGGCCAACGTCCTGACTTTC. It yields the protein CSARYPGGSSGANVLTF.

The V and J genes are TRBV4-1 and TRBJ1-3; D not certain. This CDR3 contains 15 residues. V lost 4 bases and J lost 2, with 12 bases in between. Looked up from germline, CDR1 is MGHRA and CDR2 is YSYEKL. CDR3 sequence (DNA): TGCGCCAGCAGCCGCGGGGTACTCCCTGGAAACACCATATATTTT. It codes for CASSRGVLPGNTIYF.

This clonotype occurred a few times. This clone may be a read error of a much larger clone one base away. The CDR3 reads CASSLATSGSSYNKQFF. For the CDR3, the DNA is TGCGCCAGCAGCTTGGCGACTAGCGGTAGCTCCTACAATAAGCAGTTCTTC. The V call is TRBV5-1, the J call TRBJ2-1; 9 bases map to TRBD2. CDR1 is SGHRS and CDR2 is YFSETQ in the germline V gene. The CDR3 runs 17 residues.

This clonotype was recorded at least ten times. The rearrangement joins TRBV27 to TRBJ2-5; D ambiguous. The V end was cut by 8 bases, the J end by 0 bases, with 10 bases between. Germline values: CDR1 MNHEY, CDR2 SMNVEV (reference sequence). CDR3 length: 13 amino acids. The CDR3 DNA follows: TGTGCCAGCGGGTTAATGTACCAAGAGACCCAGTACTTC. This encodes CASGLMYQETQYF.

Ten or more counts support this clonotype. The chain is built from TRBV10-3 and TRBJ2-2, with 15 positions matching TRBD2. CDR3 length: 19 amino acids. The trim removed 4 bases at V and 1 base at J, leaving 7 bases unmatched. Germline V gene sequence: CDR1 ENHRY, CDR2 SYGVKD. CDR3 amino acids: CAISGTSGRAGGNTGELFF. The CDR3 DNA reads as TGTGCCATCAGTGGGACTAGCGGGAGGGCCGGCGGGAACACCGGGGAGCTGTTTTTT.

This clonotype was observed at least ten times. This chain uses TRBV20-1 with TRBJ2-3, with D uncertain. This CDR3 has 12 amino acids. In germline, CDR1 is DFQATT, CDR2 SNEGSKA (reference sequence). The ends were cut back, 0 bases at V and 3 bases at J, with 4 bases in the middle. The CDR3 loop reads CSAREMTDTQYF. The CDR3 DNA follows: TGCAGTGCTAGAGAAATGACAGATACGCAGTATTTT.

V and J are TRBV7-2 and TRBJ1-4; D remains unclear. CDR3 length: 15 residues. Between the trimmed V and J ends, which lost 5 bases and 0 bases, there was a span of 10 bases. Germline lookup yields CDR1 SGHTA and CDR2 FQGNSA. The CDR3 loop is CASSLGLATNEKLFF. The CDR3 DNA is TGTGCCAGCAGCCTTGGGCTTGCAACTAATGAAAAACTGTTTTTT.

There are many counts of this clonotype. The J gene is TRBJ1-1, the V gene TRBV3-1; D is unresolved. Germline lookup yields CDR1 LGHDT and CDR2 YNNKEL (reference sequence). The CDR3 length is 12 residues. Trimming removed 1 base at V and 4 bases at J, with 4 bases between. The CDR3 region has the DNA TGTGCCAGCAGCCAAGGGGGCACTGAAGCTTTCTTT. Protein: CASSQGGTEAFF.

This clonotype was recorded many times. The V call is TRBV7-9, the J call TRBJ2-3; D uncertain. Germline V CDR1 and CDR2: SEHNR, FQNEAQ (reference sequence). V was cut by 5 bases and J by 3 bases, with 12 bases left in between. The CDR3 runs to 14 residues. The CDR3 sequence is CASSPGSATDTQYF. CDR3 nucleotide sequence: TGTGCCAGCAGCCCTGGGTCAGCGACAGATACGCAGTATTTT.

In this sample, this clonotype turned up a few times. The chain links TRBV12-3 or TRBV12-4 to TRBJ1-6; TRBD1 might be the D (6 bases). The ends were cut back, 8 bases at V and 1 base at J, with 15 bases in the middle. There are 16 residues in the CDR3. This chain's CDR3 is CASLGGAWSYNSPLHF. In DNA form, the CDR3 reads TGTGCCAGCCTGGGGGGGGCATGGTCCTATAATTCACCCCTCCACTTT.

This clonotype was counted only a few times. This chain connects TRBV19 to TRBJ2-5; D unresolved. Trimming removed 3 bases from V and 1 base from J, with 9 bases in between. Germline-derived CDR1 and CDR2 are LNHDA and SQIVND (reference sequence). The CDR3 is 14 residues long. The CDR3 reads CASSINHIQETQYF. The CDR3 DNA reads TGTGCCAGTAGTATCAATCACATCCAAGAGACCCAGTACTTC.

This clonotype was seen at least ten times. This rearrangement joins TRBV3-1 to TRBJ2-3, with 9 bases that match TRBD2. Per germline, CDR1 LGHDT and CDR2 YNNKEL (reference sequence). V shed 4 bases, J shed 3 bases, and the junction held 8 bases outside the gene matches. This CDR3 region has 16 residues. CDR3 region: CASSLWTSATTDTQYF. The CDR3 region has the DNA TGTGCCAGCAGCCTTTGGACTAGCGCCACGACAGATACGCAGTATTTT.

This clonotype was found many times. The chain is built from TRBV18 and TRBJ2-7; D is undetermined. The length of the CDR3 is 16 residues. The germline gives CDR1 KGHSH, CDR2 LQKENI. The ends were cut back, 4 bases at V and 5 bases at J, with 21 bases in the middle. The CDR3 spells CASSLLAARNPHEQYF. In DNA, the CDR3 is TGTGCCAGCTCACTTCTGGCGGCTAGAAATCCCCACGAGCAGTACTTC.

This chain joins TRBV29-1 and TRBJ2-7, with 11 bases matching TRBD2. Trimming removed 0 bases from V and 4 bases from J; junction bases left unmatched: 5. Looked up from germline, CDR1 is SQVTM and CDR2 is ANQGSEA. The CDR3 spans 15 residues. This chain's CDR3 is CSVEEPLAGVYEQYF. Written as DNA, the CDR3 is TGCAGCGTTGAAGAACCACTAGCGGGAGTTTACGAGCAGTACTTC.

Many counts were recorded for this clonotype. V is TRBV27 and J is TRBJ1-2; D is possibly TRBD1 (5 bases). This CDR3 contains 15 residues. Germline-derived CDR1 and CDR2 are MNHEY and SMNVEV (reference sequence). The V and J ends lost 5 bases and 4 bases respectively, with 17 bases between them. The CDR3 DNA sequence: TGTGCCAGCAGTCCCTATCCTGACAGAGGCTATGGCTACACCTTC. This sequence encodes CASSPYPDRGYGYTF.

This chain connects TRBV27 to TRBJ1-2, with 11 positions matching TRBD1. V shed 5 bases and J 7 bases; nucleotides not matched to a gene: 6. The CDR3 has 14 amino acids. Per germline, CDR1 MNHEY and CDR2 SMNVEV (reference sequence). For the CDR3, the DNA is TGTGCCAGCAGTAGGGACAGGGGGAGTGGTGGCTACACCTTC. The encoded protein is CASSRDRGSGGYTF.

This clonotype was counted a few times. A read error may explain this, as a much larger clone is one base away. This chain joins TRBV3-1 and TRBJ2-1; 8 bases map to TRBD1. V lost 8 bases and J lost 7; bases outside the gene matches: 19. Per the germline V gene, CDR1 is LGHDT and CDR2 is YNNKEL (reference sequence). This CDR3 region has 17 residues. CDR3 region: CASRPPPGTGCRNEQFF. The CDR3 DNA reads TGTGCCAGCCGCCCGCCCCCTGGGACAGGATGTCGGAATGAGCAGTTCTTC.

This clonotype was observed a few times. The chain is built from TRBV6-1 and TRBJ2-5, with no clear D. The CDR3 contains 12 residues. Trimming pared 6 bases from V and 4 bases from J, leaving 9 bases between. The germline V gene encodes CDR1 MNHNS and CDR2 SASEGT. The CDR3 DNA sequence: TGTGCCAGCAGGAAGGAAGGAGAGACCCAGTACTTC. This codes for CASRKEGETQYF.

This clonotype was recorded at least ten times. The chain recombines TRBV5-1 with TRBJ2-3; TRBD1 agrees at 10 bases. With V trimmed by 3 bases and J by 7 bases, 11 bases remained unmatched. The germline V gene encodes CDR1 SGHRS and CDR2 YFSETQ. The CDR3 totals 16 residues. This chain's CDR3 is CASSWRRGQGTNTQYF. CDR3 DNA: TGCGCCAGCAGCTGGAGGAGGGGACAGGGGACAAATACGCAGTATTTT.

V is TRBV11-3 and J is TRBJ2-7; 10 bases align to TRBD2. Germline V CDR1 and CDR2: SGHNT, YENEEA. The CDR3 is 18 amino acids. The V and J ends lost 5 bases and 2 bases, in that order; junction bases with no gene match: 15. In DNA form, the CDR3 reads TGTGCCAGCAGCCTTTGGGGGACAGCGGGAGGGGTCCCCTACGAGCAGTACTTC. Amino acids: CASSLWGTAGGVPYEQYF.

The V and J genes are TRBV11-3 and TRBJ2-1; TRBD2 agrees at 12 bases. The germline V gene has CDR1 SGHNT and CDR2 YENEEA. The CDR3 totals 15 residues. Unmatched junction bases numbered 8, after V lost 6 bases and J lost 8 bases. In DNA form, the CDR3 reads TGTGCCAGCAGACATACTAGCGGGAGGTGGTATGAGCAGTTCTTC. Amino acids: CASRHTSGRWYEQFF.

Of note for this clonotype: An end of the junction does not agree with germline; a read error may underlie this. The chain employs TRBV27 and TRBJ1-6; D not certain. Germline V gene lookup returns CDR1 MNHEY and CDR2 SMNVEV (reference sequence). The CDR3 runs to 15 residues. The CDR3 region has the DNA TGTGCCAGCAGTTTAGTTCCGGGCCATAATTCACTCCTCCACTTT. Its protein is CASSLVPGHNSLLHF.

This clonotype has ten or more counts. The J gene is TRBJ1-5, the V gene TRBV28; TRBD1 is a possible D gene (6 bases). Trimming cost V 6 bases and J 5 bases, with 11 bases left between them. CDR3 length equals 13 residues. Germline lookup yields CDR1 MDHEN and CDR2 SYDVKM. CDR3 sequence reads: CASSDRYDQPQHF. The CDR3 DNA reads TGTGCCAGCAGCGACAGGTATGATCAGCCCCAGCATTTT.